Each of the 14 T cell receptor beta chains below was sequenced from the same sample in a study of Ad26.COV2.S vaccination and SARS-CoV-2 variants. Assay used: immunoSEQ multiplex PCR; TCRdb lists only in-frame clones, some missing. Of fewer than 900,000 clones in the sample, roughly 90% were seen once. The treatment was: roughly 19 received Ad26.COV2.S at low or high dose, single or two shots; about 5 received placebo; per-sample allocation not given. After the first vaccine or placebo injection, samples were drawn on day 63. Sequenced material: peripheral blood, taken in a trial of Ad26.COV2.S vaccine versus placebo. Receptor source: a person between 18 and 60 years old who received the Ad26.COV2.S COVID-19 vaccine or a placebo.

This chain links TRBV7-2 with TRBJ2-5; perhaps TRBD1 as D (7 bases). The CDR3 has 14 amino acids. The V gene's germline CDR1 is SGHTA and CDR2 FQGNSA. Trimming left V 5 bases short and J 4 bases short, with 14 bases between. The CDR3 DNA is TGTGCCAGCAGCACACAGGGGCGGGGAGAGACCCAGTACTTC. The encoded protein is CASSTQGRGETQYF.

The chain recombines TRBV6-2 or TRBV6-3 with TRBJ2-2; D is possibly TRBD2 (6 bases). Trimming cost V 5 bases and J 1 base, with 11 bases left between them. Per the germline V gene, CDR1 is MNHEY and CDR2 is SVGEGT. The CDR3 runs 15 residues. CDR3 bases: TGTGCCAGCAGTGCCCGGACTAAGAACACCGGGGAGCTGTTTTTT. This codes for CASSARTKNTGELFF.

Worth noting for this clone: At one boundary the junction diverges from the germline segment, which might be a read error. CDR3: CASSQGRGAGYGHTF. The CDR3 DNA sequence: TGTGCCAGCAGCCAGGGGAGGGGCGCGGGCTATGGCCACACCTTC. The J gene is TRBJ1-2, the V gene TRBV7-2, with D possibly being TRBD1 (6 bases). Germline CDR1 SGHTA, CDR2 FQGNSA. The CDR3 sequence is 15 residues long.

The rearrangement uses TRBV10-2 and TRBJ2-7, with 9 nucleotides matching TRBD1. The V gene's germline CDR1 is WSHSY and CDR2 SAAADI. The CDR3 totals 14 residues. The J segment lost 2 bases and the V segment lost 3 bases, leaving 2 bases of the junction unmatched. CDR3 in amino acids: CASSDRDRAYEQYF. CDR3 nucleotide sequence: TGCGCCAGCAGTGACCGGGACAGGGCCTACGAGCAGTACTTC.

The CDR3 coding sequence is TGTGCCAGCAGCAGGGATACCTATGGCTACACCTTC. It codes for CASSRDTYGYTF. The chain has TRBV7-9 and TRBJ1-2; D gene unclear. Germline V lookup: CDR1 SEHNR, CDR2 FQNEAQ (reference sequence). CDR3 size: 12 residues. V shed 5 bases and J shed 4 bases, with 8 bases lying between them.

The rearrangement links TRBV7-2 to TRBJ2-4; tentatively, D is TRBD2 (6 bases). The germline V and J ends were trimmed by 6 bases and 0 bases, with 15 bases remaining between them. The germline V gene has CDR1 SGHTA and CDR2 FQGNSA. The CDR3 contains 16 residues. CDR3 DNA: TGTGCCAGCAGAGATGGGCGGGAAAGAGCCAAAAACATTCAGTACTTC. Its translation is CASRDGRERAKNIQYF. Complete variable domain (other parts from reference TRBV7-2 and TRBJ2-4): GAGVSQSPSNKVTEKGKDVELRCDPISGHTALYWYRQSLGQGLEFLIYFQGNSAPDKSGLPSDRFSAERTGGSVSTLTIQRTQQEDSAVYLCASRDGRERAKNIQYFGAGTRLSVL.

This sequence joins TRBV3-1 (or the pseudogene TRBV3-2) and TRBJ2-1; 12 nucleotides line up with TRBD2. The trim removed 2 bases at V and 7 bases at J, leaving 6 bases unmatched. The CDR3 covers 16 residues. Germline CDR1 is LGHDT and CDR2 is YNNKEL (reference sequence). CDR3 region: CASSQRSSGRGNEQFF. Written as DNA, the CDR3 is TGTGCCAGCAGCCAACGTTCTAGCGGGAGGGGTAATGAGCAGTTCTTC.

The CDR3 loop is CASSQVGRERDYGYTF. CDR3 in DNA: TGTGCCAGCAGCCAAGTCGGCAGGGAAAGGGACTATGGCTACACCTTC. The genes are TRBV14 and TRBJ1-2; TRBD1 is a possible D gene (5 bases). The germline V and J ends were trimmed by 1 base and 3 bases, with 15 bases remaining between them. Germline CDR1 reads SGHDN; CDR2 reads FVKESK. The length of the CDR3 is 16 residues.

This sequence joins TRBV7-2 and TRBJ2-1; 8 nucleotides match TRBD2. Germline lookup yields CDR1 SGHTA and CDR2 FQGNSA. The CDR3 sequence is 14 residues long. Unmatched junction bases numbered 6, after V lost 2 bases and J lost 9 bases. The CDR3 loop is CASSLPGAGGEQFF. The CDR3 coding sequence is TGTGCCAGCAGCTTACCCGGGGCGGGAGGTGAGCAGTTCTTC.

V is TRBV9 and J is TRBJ1-1; D perhaps matches TRBD1 (5 bases). V was pared by 0 bases and J by 8 bases, with 11 bases between. The CDR3 extends over 13 amino acids. Looked up from germline, CDR1 is SGDLS and CDR2 is YYNGEE. The CDR3 nucleotides read TGTGCCAGCAGCGTAGGACTTGGGGGAGAAGCTTTCTTT. This encodes CASSVGLGGEAFF.

This sequence joins TRBV30 and TRBJ2-7, with D unclear. The germline V gene has CDR1 GTSNPN and CDR2 SVGIG (reference sequence). CDR3 length: 12 amino acids. The V gene lost 1 base and the J gene lost 7 bases, with 11 bases spanning the gap. The CDR3: CAWSAGFWEQYF. The CDR3 region has the DNA TGTGCCTGGAGTGCTGGGTTCTGGGAGCAGTACTTC.

The genes are TRBV11-2 and TRBJ2-3; D is possibly TRBD1 (5 bases). Trimming pared 1 base from V and 3 bases from J, leaving 8 bases between. Per germline, CDR1 SGHAT and CDR2 FQNNGV. The CDR3 contains 14 residues. This chain's CDR3 is CASSLARATDTQYF. Written as DNA, the CDR3 is TGTGCCAGCAGCTTAGCCAGGGCAACAGATACGCAGTATTTT.

The chain is built from TRBV9 and TRBJ2-3; D is tentatively TRBD1 or TRBD2 (5 bases each). Trimming took off 0 bases at V and 4 bases at J, with 9 bases between the two ends. CDR1 is SGDLS, CDR2 YYNGEE, per germline. The CDR3 spans 14 residues. CDR3: CASSVGGAPDTQYF. CDR3 bases: TGTGCCAGCAGCGTAGGAGGGGCCCCAGATACGCAGTATTTT.

This rearrangement joins TRBV5-1 to TRBJ2-1, with a tentative D call TRBD2 (6 bases). CDR3 length: 14 residues. V gave up 0 bases and J gave up 6 bases, with 10 bases separating them. CDR1 SGHRS and CDR2 YFSETQ come from the germline V gene. Written as DNA, the CDR3 is TGCGCCAGCAGCTTGGCCGGGGGAGCCAATGAGCAGTTCTTC. This codes for CASSLAGGANEQFF.